These 27 T cell receptor beta chains originate from one sample sequenced in a study of blood T cell repertoires in COVID-19. This table comes from immunoSEQ multiplex PCR, and its TCRdb copy is limited to in-frame clones, with some not included. Of about 120,000 clones detected, 85% to 90% appear once; the ten largest clones hold 3.5% to 4.5%. Sequenced: peripheral blood. The receptors derive from a woman aged 55-70 years with COVID-19, enrolled during active disease.

The chain joins TRBV4-3 to TRBJ2-7; 8 bases map to TRBD1. Looked up from germline, CDR1 is LGHNA and CDR2 is YSLEER. This CDR3 is built from 15 residues. Trimming cost V 1 base and J 2 bases; bases outside gene matches: 4. The chain's CDR3 is CASSQGTGRTYEQYF. As DNA, the CDR3 is TGCGCCAGCAGCCAAGGGACAGGGAGAACCTACGAGCAGTACTTC.

This clone appeared a single time. The V and J genes are TRBV11-1 and TRBJ1-1; D is perhaps TRBD1 (5 bases). V was cut by 2 bases and J by 0 bases, with 7 bases left in between. The CDR3 length is 14 residues. Looked up from germline, CDR1 is SGHAT and CDR2 is FQDESV (reference sequence). CDR3 DNA: TGTGCCAGCAGCTTACGACAGTTGAACACTGAAGCTTTCTTT. It encodes CASSLRQLNTEAFF. Full variable domain (rest looked up from reference TRBV11-1 and TRBJ1-1): EAEVAQSPRYKITEKSQAVAFWCDPISGHATLYWYRQILGQGPELLVQFQDESVVDDSQLPKDRFSAERLKGVDSTLKIQPAELGDSAMYLCASSLRQLNTEAFFGQGTRLTVV.

The chain links TRBV28 to TRBJ2-7; 13 bases are a match to TRBD2. Germline V CDR1 and CDR2: MDHEN, SYDVKM. V was pared by 5 bases and J by 3 bases, with 1 base of the junction left unmatched. The CDR3 loop spans 14 amino acids. The CDR3 coding sequence is TGTGCCAGCAGTAGGACTAGCGGGGGCTACGAGCAGTACTTC. Its translation is CASSRTSGGYEQYF.

The sample holds a few counts of this clone. J is TRBJ1-5 and V is TRBV10-3; TRBD1 is a possible D gene (5 bases). The length of the CDR3 is 15 residues. Trimming shortened V by 3 bases and J by 2 bases, and 11 bases separated the two germline ends. CDR1 is ENHRY, CDR2 SYGVKD, per germline. The CDR3 nucleotides read TGTGCCATCAGTGACAGGGTGGCAGGCAATCAGCCCCAGCATTTT. Its protein is CAISDRVAGNQPQHF.

The V and J genes are TRBV3-1 (or the pseudogene TRBV3-2) and TRBJ1-1, with 9 bases fitting TRBD1. The CDR3 runs 16 residues. V shed 2 bases and J 2 bases; nucleotides not matched to a gene: 6. Germline V gives CDR1 LGHDT, CDR2 YNNKEL (reference sequence). CDR3 amino acids: CASSQTRTGVNTEAFF. CDR3 bases: TGTGCCAGCAGCCAAACCCGGACAGGGGTTAACACTGAAGCTTTCTTT.

This chain uses TRBV11-3 with TRBJ1-2; 7 nucleotides match TRBD1. The J segment lost 8 bases and the V segment lost 4 bases, leaving 7 bases of the junction unmatched. Germline CDR1 and CDR2: SGHNT and YENEEA. This CDR3 has 13 amino acids. CDR3 in amino acids: CASSSNRGEGYTF. DNA for the CDR3: TGTGCCAGCAGCTCCAACAGGGGAGAAGGCTACACCTTC.

V is TRBV27 and J is TRBJ1-5, with D possibly matching TRBD1 (6 bases). This CDR3 contains 14 residues. V gave up 8 bases and J gave up 7 bases, with 18 bases separating them. Germline CDR1 MNHEY, CDR2 SMNVEV (reference sequence). The CDR3: CASAREGVRQPQHF. CDR3 sequence (DNA): TGTGCCAGCGCAAGGGAGGGGGTTCGACAGCCCCAGCATTTT.

The gene calls are TRBV10-3 and TRBJ2-1; 8 nucleotides line up with TRBD1. The trim removed 1 base at V and 5 bases at J, leaving 10 bases unmatched. There are 17 residues in the CDR3. The germline V gene has CDR1 ENHRY and CDR2 SYGVKD. Here the CDR3 reads CAISEYRTGQPNNEQFF. In DNA, the CDR3 is TGTGCCATCAGTGAGTACAGGACAGGGCAGCCGAACAATGAGCAGTTCTTC.

Only a few counts were recorded for this clone. This chain uses TRBV7-2 with TRBJ1-1; D unclear. Trimming shortened V by 2 bases and J by 1 base, and 5 bases separated the two germline ends. This CDR3 has 13 residues. Per the germline V gene, CDR1 is SGHTA and CDR2 is FQGNSA. Here the CDR3 reads CASSLTENTEAFF. CDR3 sequence (DNA): TGTGCCAGCAGCTTAACAGAGAACACTGAAGCTTTCTTT. Combining the CDR3 with reference TRBV7-2 and TRBJ1-1 gives the whole variable domain GAGVSQSPSNKVTEKGKDVELRCDPISGHTALYWYRQSLGQGLEFLIYFQGNSAPDKSGLPSDRFSAERTGGSVSTLTIQRTQQEDSAVYLCASSLTENTEAFFGQGTRLTVV.

Turning to this clone: Within the sample, other DNA sequences also encode this same CDR3. J is TRBJ1-6 and V is TRBV5-1, with TRBD1 identical over 7 bases. CDR1 and CDR2 from the germline V gene are SGHRS and YFSETQ. The CDR3 is made up of 14 amino acids. V trimming: 0 bases; J trimming: 6 bases; junction bases outside the gene matches: 0. The CDR3 protein is CASSLDRGNSPLHF. Here the CDR3 DNA reads TGCGCCAGCAGCTTGGACAGGGGTAATTCACCCCTCCACTTT.

J is TRBJ1-1 and V is TRBV5-6; D not resolved. Germline lookup yields CDR1 SGHDT and CDR2 YYEEEE. The CDR3 runs 14 residues. V was pared by 1 base and J by 1 base, with 8 bases between. CDR3 loop: CASSLLGRNTEAFF. The CDR3 region has the DNA TGTGCCAGCAGCTTGCTAGGCAGGAACACTGAAGCTTTCTTT. Looking up the rest from reference TRBV5-6 and TRBJ1-1 gives the full variable domain: DAGVTQSPTHLIKTRGQQVTLRCSPKSGHDTVSWYQQALGQGPQFIFQYYEEEERQRGNFPDRFSGHQFPNYSSELNVNALLLGDSALYLCASSLLGRNTEAFFGQGTRLTVV.

This chain uses TRBV9 with TRBJ1-2; 8 bases match TRBD1. Germline CDR1 reads SGDLS; CDR2 reads YYNGEE. CDR3 length: 14 amino acids. The junction had 6 bases not matched to a gene; V was cut back by 4 bases and J by 4 bases. The DNA of the CDR3 is TGTGCCAGCAGCTACGACAGGGGAGGCTATGGCTACACCTTC. It encodes CASSYDRGGYGYTF.

This clone was recorded a few times. The chain recombines TRBV6-2 or TRBV6-3 with TRBJ2-7, with 7 bases aligning to TRBD1. Trimming removed 2 bases from V and 6 bases from J; junction bases left unmatched: 1. CDR3 size: 12 residues. CDR1 is MNHEY and CDR2 is SVGEGT in the germline V gene. The CDR3 here is CASSYGTVEQYF. The CDR3 region has the DNA TGTGCCAGCAGTTACGGGACAGTCGAGCAGTACTTC.

V gene TRBV18 combines with J gene TRBJ1-2, with D possibly TRBD1 on 6 matching bases. The CDR3 is made up of 15 amino acids. V was shortened by 2 bases and J by 9 bases, with 19 bases between the two germline ends. Germline V gives CDR1 KGHSH, CDR2 LQKENI. CDR3 DNA: TGTGCCAGCTCACCAGGGACACAGGGCCGGAGTAGCTACACCTTC. It is translated as CASSPGTQGRSSYTF. Based on the CDR3 plus reference TRBV18 and TRBJ1-2, the full variable domain is NAGVMQNPRHLVRRRGQEARLRCSPMKGHSHVYWYRQLPEEGLKFMVYLQKENIIDESGMPKERFSAEFPKEGPSILRIQQVVRGDSAAYFCASSPGTQGRSSYTFGSGTRLTVV.

The rearrangement joins TRBV4-3 to TRBJ2-2; 9 bases map to TRBD2. The junction had 19 bases not matched to a gene; V was cut back by 4 bases and J by 7 bases. The CDR3 runs to 19 residues. Germline-derived CDR1 and CDR2 are LGHNA and YSLEER. CDR3 DNA: TGCGCCAGCAGCCTTTACCGATTCGACGAGCGGGGGGCTTTCGGGGAGCTGTTTTTT. Translating it yields CASSLYRFDERGAFGELFF.

This clone came up once. V is TRBV30 and J is TRBJ1-2; the match to TRBD1 covers 7 bases. The CDR3 has 14 residues. Germline V gene data show CDR1 as GTSNPN and CDR2 as SVGIG (reference sequence). Losses at the gene ends were 2 bases for V and 3 bases for J; bases not matched to a gene: 6. Here the CDR3 DNA reads TGTGCCTGGAGTAGGAGGGGGCTAGACTATGGCTACACCTTC. Translating it yields CAWSRRGLDYGYTF.

The chain links TRBV4-3 to TRBJ2-1; D might be TRBD2 (5 bases). Germline loops: CDR1 LGHNA, CDR2 YSLEER. There are 17 residues in the CDR3. Trimming removed 3 bases at V and 3 bases at J, with 18 bases between. CDR3 coding DNA: TGCGCCAGCAGCCAGGACTTCGGAGCGGACCTCTACAATGAGCAGTTCTTC. It translates to CASSQDFGADLYNEQFF.

The chain links TRBV5-4 to TRBJ1-6, with TRBD1 as a possible D gene (5 bases). The CDR3 has 14 residues. Trimming left V 0 bases short and J 10 bases short, with 11 bases between. Germline CDR1 reads SGHNT; CDR2 reads YYREEE (reference sequence). The CDR3 is CASSLVGLKSPLHF. CDR3 sequence (DNA): TGTGCCAGCAGCTTGGTGGGGCTCAAGTCACCCCTCCACTTT.

This sequence joins TRBV7-9 and TRBJ1-5, with 8 positions matching TRBD1. The length of the CDR3 is 14 residues. CDR1 and CDR2 from the germline V gene are SEHNR and FQNEAQ (reference sequence). V lost 5 bases and J lost 7; bases outside the gene matches: 7. The CDR3 region is CASSPVHRGQPQHF. CDR3 bases: TGTGCCAGCAGCCCCGTTCACAGGGGGCAGCCCCAGCATTTT.

This rearrangement joins TRBV6-5 to TRBJ2-5; possibly TRBD2 for D (5 bases). Deletions cut 7 bases from V and 4 bases from J, with 13 bases between. Germline assignment: CDR1 MNHEY and CDR2 SVGAGI. CDR3 size: 13 residues. CDR3 sequence (DNA): TGTGCCAGCAACAAACTAGTCGGAGAGACCCAGTACTTC. Translating gives CASNKLVGETQYF.

The V and J genes are TRBV18 and TRBJ2-2; TRBD1 aligns across 8 bases. Germline trimming cut 7 bases from V and 4 bases from J; bases unmatched to any gene: 8. This CDR3 region has 15 residues. CDR1 KGHSH and CDR2 LQKENI come from the germline V gene. The CDR3 region has the DNA TGTGCCAGCTTCCTCCAGGGGGCCGGCACCGGGGAGCTGTTTTTT. This translates into CASFLQGAGTGELFF.

This chain links TRBV5-4 with TRBJ1-3, with 8 bases that match TRBD1. The V and J ends lost 4 bases and 4 bases, in that order; junction bases with no gene match: 4. The CDR3 covers 14 residues. Germline assignment: CDR1 SGHNT and CDR2 YYREEE (reference sequence). CDR3 sequence: CASSVTGGGNTIYF. In DNA, the CDR3 is TGTGCCAGCAGCGTAACAGGGGGAGGAAACACCATATATTTT.

CDR3: CASSHDRGGEKLFF. CDR3 nucleotide sequence: TGTGCCAGCAGTCATGACAGGGGAGGTGAAAAACTGTTTTTT. The chain links TRBV6-2 or TRBV6-3 to TRBJ1-4; 8 nucleotides agree with TRBD1. CDR1 is MNHEY, CDR2 SVGEGT, per germline. Losses at the gene ends were 5 bases for V and 7 bases for J; bases not matched to a gene: 6. This CDR3 has 14 amino acids.

This chain uses TRBV27 with TRBJ1-2, with D tentatively TRBD1 (5 bases). V shed 1 base and J shed 7 bases, with 16 bases lying between them. Germline V gene sequence: CDR1 MNHEY, CDR2 SMNVEV (reference sequence). The CDR3 has 15 amino acids. The CDR3 DNA is TGTGCCAGCAGTTTATACCCTCCCCAGGGTACTGGCTACACCTTC. The encoded protein is CASSLYPPQGTGYTF.

The chain links TRBV3-1 (or the pseudogene TRBV3-2) to TRBJ1-1, with unresolved D. The CDR3 spans 14 residues. Germline assignment: CDR1 LGHDT and CDR2 YNNKEL (reference sequence). Trimming took off 6 bases at V and 4 bases at J, with 15 bases between the two ends. CDR3 in DNA: TGTGCCAGCAGTCTCGCTAGTCGGGGCACTGAAGCTTTCTTT. Translation gives CASSLASRGTEAFF.

The chain is built from TRBV2 and TRBJ1-5; weak D call: TRBD1 (6 bases). This CDR3 is 14 amino acids long. The ends were cut back, 2 bases at V and 2 bases at J, with 7 bases in the middle. Per the germline V gene, CDR1 is SNHLY and CDR2 is FYNNEI. CDR3 DNA: TGTGCCAGCAGTGAAAGACAGGGCAATCAGCCCCAGCATTTT. Translation: CASSERQGNQPQHF.

The rearrangement uses TRBV7-2 and TRBJ2-7, with TRBD1 identical over 9 bases. The J segment lost 5 bases and the V segment lost 1 base, leaving 6 bases of the junction unmatched. Germline V gene sequence: CDR1 SGHTA, CDR2 FQGNSA. The CDR3 runs to 15 residues. CDR3 sequence (DNA): TGTGCCAGCAGCTTAGAGGGACAGGGATTTAACGAGCAGTACTTC. Translating it yields CASSLEGQGFNEQYF.